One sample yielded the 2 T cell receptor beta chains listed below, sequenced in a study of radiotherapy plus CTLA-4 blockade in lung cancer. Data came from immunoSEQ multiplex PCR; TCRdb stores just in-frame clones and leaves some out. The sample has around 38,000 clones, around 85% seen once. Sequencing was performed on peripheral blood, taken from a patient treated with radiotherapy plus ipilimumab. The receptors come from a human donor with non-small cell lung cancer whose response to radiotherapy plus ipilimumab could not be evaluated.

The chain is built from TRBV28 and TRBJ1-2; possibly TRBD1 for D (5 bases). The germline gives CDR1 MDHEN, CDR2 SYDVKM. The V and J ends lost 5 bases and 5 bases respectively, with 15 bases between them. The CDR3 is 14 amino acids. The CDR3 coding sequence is TGTGCCAGCAGTCCCGGGACTGCGAAATATGGCTACACCTTC. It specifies CASSPGTAKYGYTF.

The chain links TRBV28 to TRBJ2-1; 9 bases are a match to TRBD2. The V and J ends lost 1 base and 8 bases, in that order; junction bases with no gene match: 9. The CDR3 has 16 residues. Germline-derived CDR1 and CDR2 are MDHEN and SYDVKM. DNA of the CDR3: TGTGCCAGCAGTTTATTGAGCGGGGGGCTTCTCGATGAGCAGTTCTTC. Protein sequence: CASSLLSGGLLDEQFF.